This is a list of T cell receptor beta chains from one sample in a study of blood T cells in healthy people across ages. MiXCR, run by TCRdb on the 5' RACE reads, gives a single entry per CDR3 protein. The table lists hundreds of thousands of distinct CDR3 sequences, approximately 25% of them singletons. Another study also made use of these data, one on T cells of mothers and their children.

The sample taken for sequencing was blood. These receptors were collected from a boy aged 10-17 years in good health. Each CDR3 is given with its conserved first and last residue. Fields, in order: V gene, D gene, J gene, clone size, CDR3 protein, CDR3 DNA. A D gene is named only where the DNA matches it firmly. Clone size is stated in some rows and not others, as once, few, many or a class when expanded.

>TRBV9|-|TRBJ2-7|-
CASSVGVGSYEQYF
TGTGCCAGCAGCGTAGGAGTCGGCTCCTACGAGCAGTACTTC
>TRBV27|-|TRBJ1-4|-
CASSLWAGLNEKLFF
TGTGCCAGCAGTTTATGGGCCGGTCTTAATGAAAAACTGTTTTTT
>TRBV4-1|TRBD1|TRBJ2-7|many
CASSQRDSSYEQYF
TGCGCCAGCAGTCAACGGGACAGCTCCTACGAGCAGTACTTC
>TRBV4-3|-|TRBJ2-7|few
CASSQVGPGSGQYF
TGCGCCAGCAGCCAAGTGGGGCCGGGATCCGGGCAGTACTTC
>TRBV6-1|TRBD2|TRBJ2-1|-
CASSEGTTSGLFNEQFF
TGTGCCAGCAGTGAAGGGACCACTAGCGGGCTCTTCAATGAGCAGTTCTTC
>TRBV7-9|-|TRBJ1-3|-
CASSLPLVGSYSGNTIYF
TGTGCCAGCAGCTTACCCCTGGTCGGGAGTTACTCTGGAAACACCATATATTTT
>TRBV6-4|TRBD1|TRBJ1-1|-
CASSAGQGRTEAFF
TGTGCCAGCAGCGCAGGACAGGGGAGGACTGAAGCTTTCTTT
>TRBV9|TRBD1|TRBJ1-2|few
CASSAEGVTGIDGYTF
TGTGCCAGCAGCGCGGAGGGAGTGACAGGGATTGATGGCTACACCTTC
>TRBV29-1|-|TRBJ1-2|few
CSVEDLGPGYTF
TGCAGCGTTGAAGATTTAGGGCCTGGCTACACCTTC
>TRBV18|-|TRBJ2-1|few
CASSPNWRSSYNEQFF
TGTGCCAGCTCACCAAATTGGAGGTCCTCCTACAATGAGCAGTTCTTC
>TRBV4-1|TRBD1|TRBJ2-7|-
CASSPWGDRSLYEQYF
TGCGCCAGCAGCCCCTGGGGGGACAGGAGCCTCTACGAGCAGTACTTC
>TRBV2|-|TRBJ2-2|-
CASSRRKRDTGELFF
TGTGCCAGCAGCCGACGGAAGAGGGACACCGGGGAGCTGTTTTTT
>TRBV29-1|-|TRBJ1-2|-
CSVEFADGYTF
TGCAGCGTCGAATTTGCAGATGGCTACACCTTC
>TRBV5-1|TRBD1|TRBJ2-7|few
CASSADIGTGLREQYF
TGCGCCAGCAGCGCGGACATCGGGACAGGTCTTCGCGAGCAGTACTTC
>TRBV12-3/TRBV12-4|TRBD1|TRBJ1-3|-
CASTGTVSGNTIYF
TGTGCCAGCACCGGGACAGTCTCTGGAAACACCATATATTTT
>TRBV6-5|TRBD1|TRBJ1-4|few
CASSYSGGEKLFF
TGTGCCAGCAGTTACTCAGGGGGCGAAAAACTGTTTTTT
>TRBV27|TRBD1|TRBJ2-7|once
CASSPTGQGYEQYF
TGTGCCAGCAGTCCCACAGGACAGGGCTACGAGCAGTACTTC
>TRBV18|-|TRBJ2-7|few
CASSPPRGALYEQYF
TGTGCCAGCTCACCTCCCAGGGGTGCTTTGTACGAGCAGTACTTC
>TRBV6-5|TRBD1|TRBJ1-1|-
CASKLQGAGTEAFF
TGTGCCAGCAAACTACAGGGGGCCGGCACTGAAGCTTTCTTT
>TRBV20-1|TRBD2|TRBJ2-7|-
CSAILLLAGGPLSYEQYF
TGCAGTGCTATTTTGTTGCTAGCGGGGGGGCCTTTATCCTACGAGCAGTACTTC
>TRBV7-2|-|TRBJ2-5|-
CASSCPSGWGETQYF
TGTGCCAGCAGCTGTCCGTCTGGGTGGGGCGAGACCCAGTACTTC
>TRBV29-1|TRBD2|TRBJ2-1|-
CSVWTGLGEQFF
TGCAGCGTTTGGACCGGACTAGGGGAGCAGTTCTTC
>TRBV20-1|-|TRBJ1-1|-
CSAKSGNTEAFF
TGCAGTGCAAAATCAGGTAACACTGAAGCTTTCTTT
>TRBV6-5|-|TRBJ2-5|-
CASSYVTQYF
TGTGCCAGCAGTTACGTGACCCAGTACTTC
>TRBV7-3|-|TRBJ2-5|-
CASSSGRGYQETQYF
TGTGCCAGCAGCTCGGGTCGGGGGTACCAAGAGACCCAGTACTTC
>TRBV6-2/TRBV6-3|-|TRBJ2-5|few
CASSTAAGQETQYF
TGTGCCAGCAGTACGGCCGCTGGACAAGAGACCCAGTACTTC
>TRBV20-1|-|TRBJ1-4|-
CSATQATVTNEKLFF
TGCAGTGCAACCCAGGCCACAGTGACTAATGAAAAACTGTTTTTT
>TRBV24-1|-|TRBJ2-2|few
CATSDPGRDTGELFF
TGTGCCACCAGTGATCCGGGCAGAGACACCGGGGAGCTGTTTTTT
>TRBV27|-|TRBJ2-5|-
CASSGDYKQYF
TGTGCCAGCAGCGGGGATTACAAGCAGTACTTC
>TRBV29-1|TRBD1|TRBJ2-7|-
CSAQDRGYEQYF
TGCAGCGCCCAGGACAGGGGGTACGAGCAGTACTTC
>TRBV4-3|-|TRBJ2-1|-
CASSQDPRGDEQFF
TGCGCCAGCAGCCAAGATCCCAGGGGCGATGAGCAGTTCTTC
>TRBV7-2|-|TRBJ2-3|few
CASSLPTLVTQYF
TGTGCCAGCAGCTTACCCACCCTTGTTACGCAGTATTTT
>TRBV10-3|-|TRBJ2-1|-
CAIGTGDIDEQFF
TGTGCCATCGGGACTGGGGATATCGATGAGCAGTTCTTC
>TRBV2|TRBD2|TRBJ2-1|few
CASSELSGGYNEQFF
TGTGCCAGCAGTGAACTTAGCGGGGGTTACAATGAGCAGTTCTTC
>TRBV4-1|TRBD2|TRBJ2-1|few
CASSPWGGSEEQFF
TGCGCCAGCAGCCCTTGGGGAGGGAGTGAAGAGCAGTTCTTC
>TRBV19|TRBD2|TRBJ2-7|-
CASKMETSGIEQCF
TGTGCCAGTAAGATGGAGACTAGCGGGATCGAGCAGTGCTTC
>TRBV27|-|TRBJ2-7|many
CASSLRSPYEQYF
TGTGCCAGCAGTTTAAGGTCCCCCTACGAGCAGTACTTC
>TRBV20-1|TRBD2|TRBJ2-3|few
CSARGLAGVTDTQYF
TGCAGTGCTAGGGGACTAGCGGGTGTCACAGATACGCAGTATTTT
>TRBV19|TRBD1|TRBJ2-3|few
CASSSGTGYRSDTQYF
TGTGCCAGTAGCTCCGGGACAGGGTATCGTTCAGATACGCAGTATTTT
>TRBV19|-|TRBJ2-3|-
CASSTKRLTDTQYF
TGTGCCAGTAGTACAAAGCGCCTCACAGATACGCAGTATTTT
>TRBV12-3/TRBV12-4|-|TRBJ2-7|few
CASSLEVGNYEQYF
TGTGCCAGCAGTTTAGAGGTCGGAAACTACGAGCAGTACTTC
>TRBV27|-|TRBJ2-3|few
CASSLRGGGAWSTDTQYF
TGTGCCAGCTCTCTGCGGGGAGGGGGGGCTTGGAGCACAGATACGCAGTATTTT
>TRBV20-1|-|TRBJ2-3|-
CSAVSTDTQYF
TGCAGTGCTGTTAGCACAGATACGCAGTATTTT
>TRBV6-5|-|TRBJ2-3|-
CASSPETGSSTDTQYF
TGTGCCAGCAGTCCTGAGACAGGTTCCAGCACAGATACGCAGTATTTT